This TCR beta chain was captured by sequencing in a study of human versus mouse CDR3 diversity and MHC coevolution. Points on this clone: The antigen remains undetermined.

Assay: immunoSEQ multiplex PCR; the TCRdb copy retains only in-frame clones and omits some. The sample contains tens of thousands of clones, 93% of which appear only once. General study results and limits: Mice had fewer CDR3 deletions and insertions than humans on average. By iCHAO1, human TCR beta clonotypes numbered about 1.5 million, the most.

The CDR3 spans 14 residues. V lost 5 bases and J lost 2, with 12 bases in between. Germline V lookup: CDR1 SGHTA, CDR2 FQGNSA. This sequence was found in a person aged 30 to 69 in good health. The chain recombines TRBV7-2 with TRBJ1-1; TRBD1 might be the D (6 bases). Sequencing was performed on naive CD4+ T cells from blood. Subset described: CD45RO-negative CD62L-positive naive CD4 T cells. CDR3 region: CASSKQGINTEAFF. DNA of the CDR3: TGTGCCAGCAGCAAACAGGGAATTAACACTGAAGCTTTCTTT.